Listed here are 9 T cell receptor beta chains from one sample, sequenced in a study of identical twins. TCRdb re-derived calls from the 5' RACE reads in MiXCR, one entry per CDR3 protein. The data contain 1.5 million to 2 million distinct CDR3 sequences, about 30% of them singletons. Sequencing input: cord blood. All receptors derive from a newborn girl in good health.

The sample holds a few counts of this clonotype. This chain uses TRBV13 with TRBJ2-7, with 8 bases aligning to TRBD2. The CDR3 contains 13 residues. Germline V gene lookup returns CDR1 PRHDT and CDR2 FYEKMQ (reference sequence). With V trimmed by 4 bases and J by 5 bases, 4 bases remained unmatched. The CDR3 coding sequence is TGTGCCAGCAGCTCGGGACTAGGCAACGAGCAGTACTTC. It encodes CASSSGLGNEQYF.

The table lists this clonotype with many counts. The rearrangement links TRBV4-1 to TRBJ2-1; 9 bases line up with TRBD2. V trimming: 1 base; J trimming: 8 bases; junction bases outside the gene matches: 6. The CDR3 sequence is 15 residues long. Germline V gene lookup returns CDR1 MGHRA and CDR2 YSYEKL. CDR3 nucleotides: TGCGCCAGCAGCCAAGGAGCTAGCGGGATCGATGAGCAGTTCTTC. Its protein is CASSQGASGIDEQFF.

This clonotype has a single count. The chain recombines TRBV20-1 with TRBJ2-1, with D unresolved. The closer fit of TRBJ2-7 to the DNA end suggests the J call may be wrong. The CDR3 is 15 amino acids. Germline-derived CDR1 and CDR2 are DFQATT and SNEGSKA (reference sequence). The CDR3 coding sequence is TGCAGTGCTAGAGAGCGGCGGAGCTCCTACAATGAGCAGTACTTC. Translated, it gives CSARERRSSYNEQYF.

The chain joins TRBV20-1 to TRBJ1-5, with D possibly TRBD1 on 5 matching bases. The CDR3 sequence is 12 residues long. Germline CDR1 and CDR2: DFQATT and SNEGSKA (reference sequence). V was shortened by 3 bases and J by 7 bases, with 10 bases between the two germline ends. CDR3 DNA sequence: TGCAGTGCTAGTGAAGGGGCACAGCCCCAGCATTTT. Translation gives CSASEGAQPQHF.

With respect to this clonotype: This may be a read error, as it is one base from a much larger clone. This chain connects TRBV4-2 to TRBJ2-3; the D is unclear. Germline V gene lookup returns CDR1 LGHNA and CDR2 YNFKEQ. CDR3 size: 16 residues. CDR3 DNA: TGTGCCAGCAGCCAAGATCGGGCTGCACCCACAGATGCGCAGTATTTT. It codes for CASSQDRAAPTDAQYF.

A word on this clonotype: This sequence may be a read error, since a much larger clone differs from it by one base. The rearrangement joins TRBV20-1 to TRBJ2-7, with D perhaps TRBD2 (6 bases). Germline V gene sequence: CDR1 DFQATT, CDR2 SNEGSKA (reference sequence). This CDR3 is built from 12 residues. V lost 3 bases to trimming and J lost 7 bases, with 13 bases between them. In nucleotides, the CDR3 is TGCAGTGCTAGCGGGAGACTCAATGAGCAGTACTTC. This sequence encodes CSASGRLNEQYF.

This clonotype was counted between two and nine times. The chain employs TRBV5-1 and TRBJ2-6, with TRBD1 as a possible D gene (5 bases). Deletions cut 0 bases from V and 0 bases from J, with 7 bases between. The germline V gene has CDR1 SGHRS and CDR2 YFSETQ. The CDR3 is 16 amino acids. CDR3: CASSLGQLSGANVLTF. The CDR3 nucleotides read TGCGCCAGCAGCTTGGGACAGCTCTCTGGGGCCAACGTCCTGACTTTC.

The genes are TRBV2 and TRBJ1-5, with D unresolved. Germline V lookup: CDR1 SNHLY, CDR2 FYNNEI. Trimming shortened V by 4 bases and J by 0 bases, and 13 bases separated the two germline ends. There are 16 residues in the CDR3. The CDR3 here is CASSARSPNSNQPQHF. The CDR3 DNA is TGTGCCAGCAGTGCCCGGTCCCCTAATAGCAATCAGCCCCAGCATTTT.

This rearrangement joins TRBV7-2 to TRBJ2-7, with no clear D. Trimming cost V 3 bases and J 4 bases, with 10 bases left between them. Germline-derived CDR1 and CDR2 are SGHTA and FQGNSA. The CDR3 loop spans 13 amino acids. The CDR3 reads CASSFIRQYEQYF. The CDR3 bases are TGTGCCAGCAGCTTTATCCGGCAGTACGAGCAGTACTTC.